The 21 T cell receptor beta chains below come from one sample, sequenced in a study of early T cells in non-severe SARS-CoV-2 infection. TCRdb re-called the 5' RACE reads through MiXCR, storing one row per CDR3 protein. The sample lists 65,000 to 95,000 distinct CDR3 sequences, roughly a sixth occurring once. Material: whole blood. Receptors originate from an adult who was a healthcare worker with PCR-confirmed SARS-CoV-2 infection or an uninfected control (not recorded which).

V usage is TRBV2 and J usage is TRBJ2-4; D remains ambiguous. Germline values: CDR1 SNHLY, CDR2 FYNNEI. V dropped 4 bases and J dropped 1 base, with 5 bases sitting between them. This CDR3 comprises 13 residues. This CDR3 reads CASSAVAKNIQYF. CDR3 coding DNA: TGTGCCAGCAGTGCTGTTGCCAAAAACATTCAGTACTTC. The full variable domain, its missing parts supplied by reference TRBV2 and TRBJ2-4, is EPEVTQTPSHQVTQMGQEVILRCVPISNHLYFYWYRQILGQKVEFLVSFYNNEISEKSEIFDDQFSVERPDGSNFTLKIRSTKLEDSAMYFCASSAVAKNIQYFGAGTRLSVL.

This sequence joins TRBV11-3 and TRBJ1-1; possible D gene TRBD1, 5 bases. There are 13 residues in the CDR3. V lost 3 bases to trimming and J lost 2 bases, with 7 bases between them. Germline V gene lookup returns CDR1 SGHNT and CDR2 YENEEA. CDR3 protein: CASSFRGNTEAFF. The CDR3, as DNA: TGTGCCAGCAGCTTTAGGGGCAACACTGAAGCTTTCTTT.

The chain joins TRBV20-1 to TRBJ2-5; TRBD2 might be the D (5 bases). V lost 4 bases to trimming and J lost 9 bases, with 21 bases between them. Germline loops: CDR1 DFQATT, CDR2 SNEGSKA (reference sequence). This CDR3 is built from 14 residues. Here the CDR3 reads CSATSLLEGLSQYF. CDR3 coding DNA: TGCAGTGCTACCTCCTTACTAGAAGGGCTGTCCCAGTACTTC.

This clonotype was seen ten or more times. V and J are TRBV6-5 and TRBJ2-5; D is perhaps TRBD1 (6 bases). The ends were cut back, 0 bases at V and 1 base at J, with 18 bases in the middle. This CDR3 region has 18 residues. Looked up from germline, CDR1 is MNHEY and CDR2 is SVGAGI. The DNA of the CDR3 is TGTGCCAGCAGTTACTCGAGAACAGGGTTGGGGGTCCAAGAGACCCAGTACTTC. This encodes CASSYSRTGLGVQETQYF.

The V and J genes are TRBV18 and TRBJ2-5; D might be TRBD1 (5 bases). Germline V gene data show CDR1 as KGHSH and CDR2 as LQKENI. Trimming shortened V by 1 base and J by 4 bases, and 10 bases separated the two germline ends. CDR3 length equals 14 residues. In DNA form, the CDR3 reads TGTGCCAGCTCACCACAGGGGAAGGTAGAGACCCAGTACTTC. Its protein product is CASSPQGKVETQYF.

The chain has TRBV12-3 or TRBV12-4 and TRBJ2-2; no definite D call. The CDR3 consists of 11 residues. Trimming took 6 bases from V and 8 from J, leaving 7 bases between them. The chain's CDR3 is CASSYRGELFF. DNA for the CDR3: TGTGCCAGCAGCTACCGTGGGGAGCTGTTTTTT.

This clonotype was picked up a small number of times. This chain connects TRBV6-6 to TRBJ2-7; 7 bases are shared with TRBD2. CDR1 is MNHNY and CDR2 is SVGAGI in the germline V gene (reference sequence). The CDR3 runs 15 residues. The ends lost 0 bases at V and 3 bases at J; junction bases unmatched: 5. The CDR3 nucleotides read TGTGCCAGCAGTTACTCGGAGGGAGGGTACTACGAGCAGTACTTC. Translation gives CASSYSEGGYYEQYF.

J is TRBJ1-1 and V is TRBV29-1; perhaps TRBD1 as D (5 bases). CDR3 length: 12 residues. V was clipped by 7 bases and J by 1 base, with 10 bases between them. From germline, CDR1 is SQVTM and CDR2 ANQGSEA. This CDR3 reads CSGGGPNTEAFF. In DNA, the CDR3 is TGCAGCGGGGGGGGACCGAACACTGAAGCTTTCTTT.

This clonotype showed up just a few times. The rearrangement joins TRBV2 to TRBJ2-7; 8 nucleotides align to TRBD1. The CDR3 is 15 residues long. CDR1 SNHLY and CDR2 FYNNEI come from the germline V gene. The ends lost 5 bases at V and 0 bases at J; junction bases unmatched: 6. CDR3 nucleotides: TGTGCCAGCAGTTCCAGGGGGCATAGCTCCTACGAGCAGTACTTC. It is translated as CASSSRGHSSYEQYF.

This clonotype was seen more than once but under ten times. The chain carries TRBV5-5 and TRBJ2-2; D ambiguous. Trimming stripped 7 bases from V and 3 bases from J, with 7 bases between. Germline V lookup: CDR1 SGHKS, CDR2 YYEKEE (reference sequence). The CDR3 runs 12 residues. CDR3 sequence reads: CASQVDTGELFF. DNA of the CDR3: TGTGCCAGCCAGGTAGACACCGGGGAGCTGTTTTTT.

V gene TRBV28 combines with J gene TRBJ1-3; D might be TRBD1 (6 bases). Trimming removed 3 bases at V and 0 bases at J, with 15 bases between. Germline lookup yields CDR1 MDHEN and CDR2 SYDVKM. The CDR3 has 17 amino acids. Here the CDR3 reads CASSLSGEGDSGNTIYF. CDR3 coding DNA: TGTGCCAGCAGTTTGTCAGGGGAAGGAGACTCTGGAAACACCATATATTTT.

This clonotype has only a few counts. V usage is TRBV20-1 and J usage is TRBJ1-6; 7 nucleotides line up with TRBD1. Germline V lookup: CDR1 DFQATT, CDR2 SNEGSKA (reference sequence). The CDR3 covers 16 residues. J was trimmed by 3 bases and V by 0 bases; bases with no gene match: 5. The CDR3 is CSARDQGGLYNSPLHF. DNA of the CDR3: TGCAGTGCTAGAGATCAGGGGGGGCTCTATAATTCACCCCTCCACTTT.

This chain connects TRBV12-3 or TRBV12-4 to TRBJ2-7; possibly TRBD2 for D (6 bases). Trimming stripped 1 base from V and 6 bases from J, with 7 bases between. There are 12 residues in the CDR3. CDR3 protein: CASSLVEGEQYF. The CDR3 region has the DNA TGTGCCAGCAGTTTAGTGGAGGGCGAGCAGTACTTC.

To note about this clonotype: Lacking the conserved final phenylalanine or tryptophan, this CDR3 likely reflects a read error. The V gene is TRBV20-1, the J gene TRBJ2-3; the D gene is possibly TRBD2 (6 bases). The germline gives CDR1 DFQATT, CDR2 SNEGSKA (reference sequence). The CDR3 length is 14 residues. Deletions cut 4 bases from V and 2 bases from J, with 13 bases between. The CDR3 coding sequence is TGCAGTGCTAAAGCTAGCGTTACCACAGATACGCAGTATTCT. Residues: CSAKASVTTDTQYS.

There are many counts of this clonotype. The rearrangement joins TRBV29-1 to TRBJ2-7; tentative D call: TRBD2 (5 bases). The CDR3 contains 12 residues. The ends were cut back, 6 bases at V and 5 bases at J, with 14 bases in the middle. In germline, CDR1 is SQVTM, CDR2 ANQGSEA. In DNA, the CDR3 is TGCAGCGTCGGACTCTCGGTCCACGAGCAGTACTTC. Encoded protein: CSVGLSVHEQYF.

This clonotype was counted only a few times. The rearrangement joins TRBV6-5 to TRBJ2-1; unclear D gene. The CDR3 runs to 16 residues. Germline assignment: CDR1 MNHEY and CDR2 SVGAGI. V shed 2 bases and J shed 4 bases, with 15 bases lying between them. The CDR3 spells CASSYVAAQTYNEQFF. CDR3 coding DNA: TGTGCCAGCAGTTACGTGGCAGCGCAGACATACAATGAGCAGTTCTTC.

The chain joins TRBV6-5 to TRBJ2-7; D possibly uses TRBD1 or TRBD2 (5 bases each). Trimming took off 2 bases at V and 6 bases at J, with 14 bases between the two ends. CDR3 length: 14 residues. From germline, CDR1 is MNHEY and CDR2 SVGAGI. CDR3 DNA sequence: TGTGCCAGCAGTTACGAGGGGAGAGACAGCGAGCAGTACTTC. It yields the protein CASSYEGRDSEQYF.

The sample holds many counts of this clonotype. The chain has TRBV24-1 and TRBJ1-2, with 7 bases that match TRBD1. Trimming at V came to 3 bases and at J to 8 bases, leaving 11 bases not matched to a gene. The CDR3 sequence is 15 residues long. The germline gives CDR1 KGHDR, CDR2 SFDVKD. CDR3 bases: TGTGCCACCAGTGATCCCAGGGGAGGGGGCGAAGGCTACACCTTC. This sequence encodes CATSDPRGGGEGYTF.

The rearrangement uses TRBV10-3 and TRBJ2-3; 8 bases map to TRBD1. V was clipped by 1 base and J by 4 bases; unmatched bases: 10. Germline V gene sequence: CDR1 ENHRY, CDR2 SYGVKD. CDR3 length: 17 residues. The CDR3 DNA sequence: TGTGCCATCAGTGAGTTGGGACAGGAGGTAGTTGCAGATACGCAGTATTTT. Protein sequence: CAISELGQEVVADTQYF.

The chain couples TRBV2 to TRBJ2-5; D may correspond to TRBD1 or TRBD2 (5 bases each). The length of the CDR3 is 15 residues. The germline V gene encodes CDR1 SNHLY and CDR2 FYNNEI. Between the trimmed V and J ends, which lost 2 bases and 7 bases, there was a span of 17 bases. The CDR3, as DNA: TGTGCCAGCAGTGAATTCGGGACCAACTCCGGGACCCAGTACTTC. Amino acids: CASSEFGTNSGTQYF. The full variable domain, with the rest looked up from reference TRBV2 and TRBJ2-5, is EPEVTQTPSHQVTQMGQEVILRCVPISNHLYFYWYRQILGQKVEFLVSFYNNEISEKSEIFDDQFSVERPDGSNFTLKIRSTKLEDSAMYFCASSEFGTNSGTQYFGPGTRLLVL.

This clonotype was counted a few times. The chain couples TRBV5-4 to TRBJ2-3, with TRBD2 identical over 13 bases. The CDR3 is made up of 16 amino acids. CDR1 is SGHNT, CDR2 YYREEE, per germline (reference sequence). With V trimmed by 4 bases and J by 0 bases, 2 bases remained unmatched. The CDR3 DNA reads as TGTGCCAGCAGCAGGGGACTAGCGGGGAGCACAGATACGCAGTATTTT. Protein product: CASSRGLAGSTDTQYF.